The T cell receptor (beta chain) described here comes from a study of T cell responses to AZD1222 COVID-19 vaccine. TCRdb's table, derived via immunoSEQ multiplex PCR, lists solely in-frame clones and lacks some. The table lists 200,000 to 300,000 clones, just over 90% of them singletons. With regard to this clone: What it recognizes is unknown.

Study-wide results and caveats: Among those given AZD1222, only five or six were seropositive at baseline. A reported finding is that nearly half of spike-specific TCRs target unmutated variant regions. Most donors were white British, females outnumbered males, and clonal diversity was possibly underestimated. Mapped onto spike, vaccine-associated CD4 TCRs spanned it and were dominant at 160-218 and 743-854.

The sample was peripheral blood, taken on day 0 of AZD1222 vaccination. The clonotype originates from an adult in good health.

The CDR3 region has the DNA TGTGCCAGCAGCACCATTGTCGGCGACTATGGCTACACCTTC. Residues: CASSTIVGDYGYTF. The chain employs TRBV5-8 and TRBJ1-2; D not certain. CDR3 length: 14 amino acids. Trimming cost V 4 bases and J 3 bases, with 13 bases left between them. The germline V gene has CDR1 SGHTS and CDR2 YDEGEE.